The TCR beta chain described here comes from a study of blood T cell repertoires in COVID-19. Across the whole study: Samples representing acute and convalescent COVID-19 were sourced from the United States, Italy and Spain. In each case, the material was cDNA or gDNA derived from T cells, B-cell-depleted T cells, or PBMCs.

CDR1 SEHNR and CDR2 FQNEAQ come from the germline V gene (reference sequence). V dropped 5 bases and J dropped 5; count of bases not matched to a gene: 4. The CDR3 covers 16 residues. Authors' data handling: Estimated nucleated cell counts came from reference gene primer amplification. Assay used: immunoSEQ multiplex PCR; TCRdb lists only in-frame clones, some missing. V and J calls and clone size are as listed in that table; D and trimming were resolved from the DNA. The top ten hold roughly 5% of the sample, which has about 36,000 clones, over 75% seen once. The clonotype was recovered from a human donor in a cohort sampled during active COVID-19. Sequencing was performed on peripheral blood. This chain joins TRBV7-9 and TRBJ2-3, with 16 nucleotides matching TRBD2. For the CDR3, the DNA is TGTGCCAGCAGCACGGGACTAGCGGGAGGGCGAGATACGCAGTATTTT. This sequence encodes CASSTGLAGGRDTQYF.